This TCR beta chain came from a study of T cell changes during pregnancy in multiple sclerosis (dated by TCRdb to about 2019). Context from the whole study: Changes in the T cell repertoire over the course of pregnancy were examined in this study in women with multiple sclerosis.

Library method: the immunoSEQ multiplex PCR assay. As stored in TCRdb, this immuneACCESS dataset retains in-frame rearrangements with V and J assigned. A fraction of the clones does not appear; measured against another copy, unresolved V genes explain less than half of the discrepancy, and the remainder lacks a known reason. Counted in this sample were fewer than 40,000 clones; approximately 90% of them appeared once. The ten most abundant clones make up less than 0.9% of the sample. Here V drops 4 bases and J drops 3 bases, and the junction holds 0 bases not matched to any gene. The CDR3 runs 13 residues from the cysteine to the phenylalanine. The only DNA kept is the CDR3, 39 bases in frame from the first base. CDR1 and CDR2 (LNHDA, SQIVND) derive from the germline V gene (reference sequence). A remark on this clone: The antigen it binds to is not known. Per-base quality was not reported, and no clone a single base away is much larger than it.

In this chain, TRBV19 is recombined with TRBJ2-7; TRBD1 agrees with 10 junctional bases. This TCR was sampled from a female donor with multiple sclerosis, enrolled in a pregnancy study. Sequencing used CD4+ T cells from peripheral blood mononuclear cells, obtained in the third trimester of pregnancy. The CDR3 sequence is CASSRDRGYEQYF. The bases read TGTGCCAGTAGTAGGGACAGGGGCTACGAGCAGTACTTC. Here the CDR3 is joined to the reference TRBV19 and TRBJ2-7 genes, and the full variable domain is: DGGITQSPKYLFRKEGQNVTLSCEQNLNHDAMYWYRQDPGQGLRLIYYSQIVNDFQKGDIAEGYSVSREKKESFPLTVTSAQKNPTAFYLCASSRDRGYEQYFGPGTRLTVT.